A single sample gave rise to the 24 T cell receptor beta chains below, sequenced in a study of blood T cell repertoires in COVID-19. The table came from immunoSEQ multiplex PCR; TCRdb's copy has only in-frame clones and leaves some out. In the table there are 150,000 to 170,000 clones, roughly 80% of which are singletons. Sequenced: peripheral blood. These receptors all stem from a woman older than 75 with acute or convalescent COVID-19.

The gene calls are TRBV19 and TRBJ1-2, with D perhaps TRBD1 (6 bases). The CDR3 extends over 14 amino acids. V was shortened by 6 bases and J by 4 bases, with 15 bases between the two germline ends. Germline loops: CDR1 LNHDA, CDR2 SQIVND (reference sequence). In DNA form, the CDR3 reads TGTGCCAGTAGGGGGGCAGCTGCAACCTATGGCTACACCTTC. It encodes CASRGAAATYGYTF.

The chain employs TRBV27 and TRBJ1-5, with D possibly TRBD1 on 6 matching bases. The length of the CDR3 is 15 residues. The V and J ends lost 6 bases and 2 bases respectively, with 14 bases between them. CDR1 and CDR2 from the germline V gene are MNHEY and SMNVEV (reference sequence). CDR3 in amino acids: CASSRGGMGNQPQHF. Here the CDR3 DNA reads TGTGCCAGCAGCCGTGGGGGCATGGGCAATCAGCCCCAGCATTTT.

The table lists this clone with many counts. V usage is TRBV7-9 and J usage is TRBJ1-6; no clear D. The CDR3 runs 13 residues. Between the trimmed V and J ends, which lost 0 bases and 7 bases, there was a span of 4 bases. The germline gives CDR1 SEHNR, CDR2 FQNEAQ (reference sequence). The CDR3 DNA is TGTGCCAGCAGCTTAGCGCAGAATTCACCCCTCCACTTT. Protein: CASSLAQNSPLHF.

The chain links TRBV14 to TRBJ1-2; no definite D call. Germline assignment: CDR1 SGHDN and CDR2 FVKESK. The CDR3 totals 13 residues. Trimming shortened V by 0 bases and J by 5 bases, and 7 bases separated the two germline ends. The CDR3 nucleotides are TGTGCCAGCAGCCAAGAAACCGAGTATGGCTACACCTTC. It specifies CASSQETEYGYTF.

This clone showed up just once. The gene calls are TRBV18 and TRBJ1-3, with D unresolved. The CDR3 has 15 amino acids. CDR1 is KGHSH and CDR2 is LQKENI in the germline V gene. Trimming removed 3 bases from V and 0 bases from J, with 9 bases in between. For the CDR3, the DNA is TGTGCCAGCTCACCCCAGGTTAACTCTGGAAACACCATATATTTT. Translated: CASSPQVNSGNTIYF.

This clone was seen a handful of times. The gene calls are TRBV19 and TRBJ2-1; maybe TRBD1 (5 bases). Germline lookup yields CDR1 LNHDA and CDR2 SQIVND (reference sequence). This CDR3 region has 13 residues. V lost 4 bases and J lost 11, with 15 bases in between. The CDR3 is CASSTTPDTQQFF. The CDR3, as DNA: TGTGCCAGTAGTACAACCCCGGACACCCAGCAGTTCTTC.

The rearrangement links TRBV5-4 to TRBJ2-3; the D gene is possibly TRBD2 (7 bases). Germline V gives CDR1 SGHNT, CDR2 YYREEE (reference sequence). Trimming cost V 4 bases and J 9 bases, with 12 bases left between them. This CDR3 contains 12 residues. CDR3 residues: CASSGGAETQYF. In DNA form, the CDR3 reads TGTGCCAGCAGCGGGGGGGCGGAGACGCAGTATTTT.

The chain combines TRBV6-6 with TRBJ2-1; no firm D call. This CDR3 comprises 13 residues. V dropped 2 bases and J dropped 4 bases, with 6 bases sitting between them. CDR1 and CDR2 (germline): MNHNY, SVGAGI (reference sequence). The CDR3 DNA reads TGTGCCAGCAGTTACATCAGTTACAATGAGCAGTTCTTC. Its protein product is CASSYISYNEQFF.

The gene calls are TRBV19 and TRBJ2-7, with 7 bases fitting TRBD1. Unmatched junction bases numbered 8, after V lost 3 bases and J lost 6 bases. Per germline, CDR1 LNHDA and CDR2 SQIVND (reference sequence). CDR3 size: 14 residues. The CDR3 bases are TGTGCCAGTAGTATGGGTCGAACAGGGGTCGAGCAGTACTTC. Translation: CASSMGRTGVEQYF.

The chain combines TRBV5-1 with TRBJ1-4, with 11 bases identical to TRBD1. Germline V gene data show CDR1 as SGHRS and CDR2 as YFSETQ. V was clipped by 0 bases and J by 8 bases; unmatched bases: 3. The CDR3 is made up of 15 amino acids. The CDR3 coding sequence is TGCGCCAGCAGCTTGGAGGGGACAGGGGGGGAAAAACTGTTTTTT. It translates to CASSLEGTGGEKLFF.

V gene TRBV12-3 or TRBV12-4 combines with J gene TRBJ2-7; TRBD2 matches at 7 bases. V lost 3 bases and J lost 6; bases outside the gene matches: 5. This CDR3 has 13 amino acids. The CDR3 is CASSLGGVSEQYF. CDR3 sequence (DNA): TGTGCCAGCAGTTTGGGGGGGGTCAGCGAGCAGTACTTC.

The chain uses TRBV18 and TRBJ1-4; 7 nucleotides align to TRBD1. Per the germline V gene, CDR1 is KGHSH and CDR2 is LQKENI. J was trimmed by 3 bases and V by 5 bases; bases with no gene match: 12. The CDR3 spans 17 residues. The CDR3 sequence: CASSSNRGGSANEKLFF. CDR3 coding DNA: TGTGCCAGCTCATCAAACAGAGGGGGCTCGGCTAATGAAAAACTGTTTTTT.

J is TRBJ1-6 and V is TRBV7-8; the D gene is possibly TRBD1 (5 bases). Trimming shortened V by 5 bases and J by 13 bases, and 15 bases separated the two germline ends. CDR3 length equals 13 residues. Germline CDR1 is SGHVS and CDR2 is FQNEAQ. The DNA for the CDR3 is TGTGCCAGCAGCCGCCCAGGGTCGTATCCCCTCCACTTT. Translating gives CASSRPGSYPLHF.

The CDR3 sequence: CASSEIAGGKEKLFF. The CDR3 bases are TGTGCCAGCAGTGAAATTGCAGGGGGGAAGGAAAAACTGTTTTTT. The chain recombines TRBV2 with TRBJ1-4, with 7 bases aligning to TRBD1. Germline V lookup: CDR1 SNHLY, CDR2 FYNNEI. The CDR3 spans 15 residues. V was clipped by 2 bases and J by 8 bases; unmatched bases: 8. The full variable domain, rest sourced from reference TRBV2 and TRBJ1-4, is EPEVTQTPSHQVTQMGQEVILRCVPISNHLYFYWYRQILGQKVEFLVSFYNNEISEKSEIFDDQFSVERPDGSNFTLKIRSTKLEDSAMYFCASSEIAGGKEKLFFGSGTQLSVL.

V usage is TRBV3-1 (or the pseudogene TRBV3-2) and J usage is TRBJ2-7; unclear D gene. V was trimmed by 2 bases and J by 3 bases, leaving 5 bases between them. The CDR3 has 12 amino acids. Germline CDR1 and CDR2: LGHDT and YNNKEL (reference sequence). CDR3 residues: CASSQRLYEQYF. In DNA form, the CDR3 reads TGTGCCAGCAGCCAAAGACTCTACGAGCAGTACTTC.

The V call is TRBV7-2, the J call TRBJ1-4, with TRBD1 identical over 9 bases. Unmatched junction bases numbered 9, after V lost 6 bases and J lost 7 bases. Germline values: CDR1 SGHTA, CDR2 FQGNSA. This CDR3 has 15 amino acids. CDR3: CASRPSGTGSEKLFF. For the CDR3, the DNA is TGTGCCAGCAGACCGTCCGGGACAGGGAGTGAAAAACTGTTTTTT.

This clone turned up a few times. The rearrangement uses TRBV6-4 and TRBJ1-6; the D gene is possibly TRBD1 (6 bases). Looked up from germline, CDR1 is MRHNA and CDR2 is SNTAGT. This CDR3 has 15 amino acids. The ends were cut back, 8 bases at V and 7 bases at J, with 18 bases in the middle. The CDR3 region is CASRTGTTINSPLHF. The CDR3 nucleotides read TGTGCCAGCCGCACCGGGACAACGATAAATTCACCCCTCCACTTT.

In this sample, this clone turned up a few times. The CDR3: CASSLTSGSQETQYF. As DNA, the CDR3 is TGCGCCAGCAGCTTAACTAGCGGGAGTCAAGAGACCCAGTACTTC. The J gene is TRBJ2-5, the V gene TRBV5-1; TRBD2 aligns across 11 bases. This CDR3 is built from 15 residues. CDR1 and CDR2 from the germline V gene are SGHRS and YFSETQ. The J segment lost 2 bases and the V segment lost 2 bases, leaving 2 bases of the junction unmatched.

This sequence joins TRBV29-1 and TRBJ1-3; D remains unclear. The CDR3 has 14 residues. The V end lost 2 bases, the J end lost 0 bases, and 8 bases lay between the germline ends. CDR1 SQVTM and CDR2 ANQGSEA come from the germline V gene. CDR3 sequence reads: CSVEQIYSGNTIYF. DNA of the CDR3: TGCAGCGTTGAACAAATCTACTCTGGAAACACCATATATTTT.

In its sample, this clone was seen once. The CDR3 is CASSPLGGSGTDTQYF. The CDR3, as DNA: TGTGCCAGCTCACCACTTGGAGGAAGCGGCACAGATACGCAGTATTTT. The rearrangement links TRBV18 to TRBJ2-3; perhaps TRBD2 as D (5 bases). CDR1 KGHSH and CDR2 LQKENI come from the germline V gene. The CDR3 runs to 16 residues. The ends were cut back, 1 base at V and 1 base at J, with 12 bases in the middle. The full variable domain, rest sourced from reference TRBV18 and TRBJ2-3, is NAGVMQNPRHLVRRRGQEARLRCSPMKGHSHVYWYRQLPEEGLKFMVYLQKENIIDESGMPKERFSAEFPKEGPSILRIQQVVRGDSAAYFCASSPLGGSGTDTQYFGPGTRLTVL.

The chain is built from TRBV5-1 and TRBJ2-1; 14 nucleotides align to TRBD2. With 5 bases clipped from V and 6 bases from J, the junction kept 7 bases outside the gene matches. CDR1 is SGHRS, CDR2 YFSETQ, per germline. The CDR3 loop spans 16 amino acids. The CDR3 DNA is TGCGCCAGCAGTAGTGGGACTAGCGGGGGCGGCAATGAGCAGTTCTTC. It codes for CASSSGTSGGGNEQFF.

This clone is a singleton in its sample. The V gene is TRBV7-3, the J gene TRBJ2-5, with D possibly being TRBD2 (5 bases). Germline CDR1 reads SGHTA; CDR2 reads FQGTGA. This CDR3 contains 14 residues. V was trimmed by 5 bases and J by 4 bases, leaving 14 bases between them. The CDR3 sequence: CASSPYAGSETQYF. The CDR3 region has the DNA TGTGCCAGCAGCCCCTACGCGGGTTCAGAGACCCAGTACTTC.

The rearrangement joins TRBV5-1 to TRBJ1-6; 8 bases map to TRBD1. Germline CDR1 reads SGHRS; CDR2 reads YFSETQ. The ends lost 0 bases at V and 5 bases at J; junction bases unmatched: 10. The CDR3 totals 18 residues. The CDR3 region is CASSLDGQGHLNNSPLHF. The CDR3, as DNA: TGCGCCAGCAGCTTGGATGGACAGGGTCATTTGAATAATTCACCCCTCCACTTT. Full variable domain (outside the CDR3, taken from reference TRBV5-1 and TRBJ1-6): KAGVTQTPRYLIKTRGQQVTLSCSPISGHRSVSWYQQTPGQGLQFLFEYFSETQRNKGNFPGRFSGRQFSNSRSEMNVSTLELGDSALYLCASSLDGQGHLNNSPLHFGNGTRLTVT.

The rearrangement links TRBV21-1 to TRBJ1-5. TRBV21-1 is a known pseudogene. The CDR3 totals 13 residues. The CDR3 bases are TGTGCCAGCAGCAAAGCAGGCGGACAGCCCCAGCATTTT. It yields the protein CASSKAGGQPQHF.